The rows below give T cell receptor beta chains drawn from one sample of a study of CD8+CD57+ T cells in acquired aplastic anemia. TCRdb independently ran MiXCR on the reads; one entry per CDR3 protein. Of under 200,000 distinct CDR3 sequences listed, about 60% are singletons. Sequenced input: sorted CD4+, CD8+, or CD8+CD57+ T cells (not recorded which) from PBMCs. Receptors originate from a human donor in good health. Each CDR3 is given with its conserved first and last residue. A D gene is named only where the DNA matches it firmly. Size is omitted from some rows. Given values are once, few, many or a class for expanded clones.

CDR3nt: TGCGCCAGCAGCCAAGACTTGGGGGCGAACACTGAAGCTTTCTTT
CDR3aa: CASSQDLGANTEAFF
d_gene: NA
j_gene: TRBJ1-1
v_gene: TRBV4-3
abundance: many

CDR3nt: TGCGCCAGCAGCCAAGATCCCAAGAGACAGCCCCAGCATTTT
CDR3aa: CASSQDPKRQPQHF
d_gene: NA
j_gene: TRBJ1-5
v_gene: TRBV4-1
abundance: many

CDR3nt: TGTGCCAGCAGTGAATACTCCGCTGAAGCTTTCTTT
CDR3aa: CASSEYSAEAFF
d_gene: NA
j_gene: TRBJ1-1
v_gene: TRBV6-2/TRBV6-3
abundance: few

CDR3nt: TGCGCCAGCAGCATCCAGGGGATGGGAGCTGAAGCTTTCTTT
CDR3aa: CASSIQGMGAEAFF
d_gene: NA
j_gene: TRBJ1-1
v_gene: TRBV5-1
abundance: NA

CDR3nt: TGTGCCAGTAGATGGGACAGTTATAATTCACCCCTCCACTTT
CDR3aa: CASRWDSYNSPLHF
d_gene: TRBD1
j_gene: TRBJ1-6
v_gene: TRBV19
abundance: NA

CDR3nt: TGCGCCAGCAGCTTGGCGCCGGGGATGAACACTGAAGCTTTCTTT
CDR3aa: CASSLAPGMNTEAFF
d_gene: NA
j_gene: TRBJ1-1
v_gene: TRBV5-1
abundance: NA

CDR3nt: TGCGCCAGCAGCCCCAAGATAAACTACGAGCAGTACTTC
CDR3aa: CASSPKINYEQYF
d_gene: NA
j_gene: TRBJ2-7
v_gene: TRBV7-9
abundance: NA

CDR3nt: TGTGCCAGTGGACTAGGTCAAGAGACCCAGTACTTC
CDR3aa: CASGLGQETQYF
d_gene: TRBD2
j_gene: TRBJ2-5
v_gene: TRBV6-1
abundance: NA

CDR3nt: TGTGCCAGCCCTACAGGGGGCAATGAGCAGTTCTTC
CDR3aa: CASPTGGNEQFF
d_gene: TRBD1
j_gene: TRBJ2-1
v_gene: TRBV2
abundance: NA

CDR3nt: TGCGCCAGCAGTCCCGGACAGGGTAGCAATCAGCCCCAGCATTTT
CDR3aa: CASSPGQGSNQPQHF
d_gene: TRBD1
j_gene: TRBJ1-5
v_gene: TRBV4-1
abundance: many

CDR3nt: TGTGCCAGCAGCTCGACCCGGACCCTCAACACTGAAGCTTTCTTT
CDR3aa: CASSSTRTLNTEAFF
d_gene: NA
j_gene: TRBJ1-1
v_gene: TRBV7-9
abundance: many

CDR3nt: TGTGCCATCAGGCAAGGAAACTATGAAGCTTTCTTT
CDR3aa: CAIRQGNYEAFF
d_gene: NA
j_gene: TRBJ1-1
v_gene: TRBV10-3
abundance: few

CDR3nt: TGCAGCGTTGGAAGACAGGAGAACACTGAAGCTTTCTTT
CDR3aa: CSVGRQENTEAFF
d_gene: NA
j_gene: TRBJ1-1
v_gene: TRBV29-1
abundance: NA

CDR3nt: TGTGCCAGTAGTATGGGCAGACAGGGACGAACTGAAGCTTTCTTT
CDR3aa: CASSMGRQGRTEAFF
d_gene: TRBD1
j_gene: TRBJ1-1
v_gene: TRBV19
abundance: NA

CDR3nt: TGCGCCAGCAGATTCGGCCAACTAGCGGACTCCTACAATGAGCAGTTCTTC
CDR3aa: CASRFGQLADSYNEQFF
d_gene: TRBD2
j_gene: TRBJ2-1
v_gene: TRBV5-4
abundance: NA

CDR3nt: TGCAGTGCTAGAGCTTGGGACAGACAAGAGACCCAGTACTTC
CDR3aa: CSARAWDRQETQYF
d_gene: TRBD1
j_gene: TRBJ2-5
v_gene: TRBV20-1
abundance: few

CDR3nt: TGTGCCAGCAGCTTAATGGAGGACACTGAAGCTTTCTTT
CDR3aa: CASSLMEDTEAFF
d_gene: NA
j_gene: TRBJ1-1
v_gene: TRBV7-9
abundance: NA

CDR3nt: TGTGCCAGCAGCCCGGTAAGCTCCTACGAGCAGTACTTC
CDR3aa: CASSPVSSYEQYF
d_gene: NA
j_gene: TRBJ2-7
v_gene: TRBV7-9
abundance: NA

CDR3nt: TGTGCCACCAGTGTGAAGGGTATGTCTCTCGACGAGCAGTACTTC
CDR3aa: CATSVKGMSLDEQYF
d_gene: NA
j_gene: TRBJ2-7
v_gene: TRBV24-1
abundance: NA

CDR3nt: TGTGCCATCAGCGCGGGGGACCGGCAGGAGCAGTACTTC
CDR3aa: CAISAGDRQEQYF
d_gene: TRBD2
j_gene: TRBJ2-7
v_gene: TRBV10-3
abundance: NA

CDR3nt: TGCAGTGCTAGACTGCGCTACTCCTACAATGAGCAGTTCTTC
CDR3aa: CSARLRYSYNEQFF
d_gene: NA
j_gene: TRBJ2-1
v_gene: TRBV20-1
abundance: few

CDR3nt: TGTGCCAGCAGCTTGGGGACGATGAACACCGGGGAGCTGTTTTTT
CDR3aa: CASSLGTMNTGELFF
d_gene: NA
j_gene: TRBJ2-2
v_gene: TRBV11-3
abundance: NA

CDR3nt: TGCGCCAGCGGGGGACTATCGGGCTACGAGCAGTACTTC
CDR3aa: CASGGLSGYEQYF
d_gene: TRBD2
j_gene: TRBJ2-7
v_gene: TRBV25-1
abundance: NA

CDR3nt: TGTGCCAGCAGTGAAGGAGGGGCTCGCGCTTTCTTT
CDR3aa: CASSEGGARAFF
d_gene: NA
j_gene: TRBJ1-1
v_gene: TRBV2
abundance: few

CDR3nt: TGTGCCAGCAGTTTATCTGATTCACCCCTCCACTTT
CDR3aa: CASSLSDSPLHF
d_gene: NA
j_gene: TRBJ1-6
v_gene: TRBV12-3/TRBV12-4
abundance: NA

CDR3nt: TGTGCCAGCAGCTTAGGGGCAGGGACTAGCGGGAGGATCGGCACAGATACGCAGTATTTT
CDR3aa: CASSLGAGTSGRIGTDTQYF
d_gene: TRBD2
j_gene: TRBJ2-3
v_gene: TRBV7-2
abundance: NA

CDR3nt: TGTGCCAGTAGTATGGTTTCGGGACAGCGTATCGAGCAGTACTTC
CDR3aa: CASSMVSGQRIEQYF
d_gene: TRBD1
j_gene: TRBJ2-7
v_gene: TRBV19
abundance: many

CDR3nt: TGTGCCATCAGTGAGTCGAGGACAGGGGGCTGGGGCTACACCTTC
CDR3aa: CAISESRTGGWGYTF
d_gene: TRBD1
j_gene: TRBJ1-2
v_gene: TRBV10-3
abundance: few

CDR3nt: TGTGCCAGCAGCGTAGACGTTGGTCCTGGAAACACCATATATTTT
CDR3aa: CASSVDVGPGNTIYF
d_gene: NA
j_gene: TRBJ1-3
v_gene: TRBV9
abundance: NA

CDR3nt: TGTGCCAGCGGCGGATCTAATTCACCCCTCCACTTT
CDR3aa: CASGGSNSPLHF
d_gene: NA
j_gene: TRBJ1-6
v_gene: TRBV9
abundance: few

CDR3nt: TGTGCCAGTTCGTCCCCGAGCACAGATACGCAGTATTTT
CDR3aa: CASSSPSTDTQYF
d_gene: NA
j_gene: TRBJ2-3
v_gene: TRBV19
abundance: NA

CDR3nt: TGTGCCAGCAGCGTAGGGGACAGGGTGATCACCGGGGAGCTGTTTTTT
CDR3aa: CASSVGDRVITGELFF
d_gene: TRBD1
j_gene: TRBJ2-2
v_gene: TRBV9
abundance: NA

CDR3nt: TGTGCCAGCAGTTACGGGCAGTACTTC
CDR3aa: CASSYGQYF
d_gene: NA
j_gene: TRBJ2-7
v_gene: TRBV6-5
abundance: NA